This passage covers 30 T cell receptor beta chains from one sample sequenced in a study of CD39 and CD103 CD8 tumor-infiltrating T cells. Using immunoSEQ multiplex PCR, the repertoire was profiled, and TCRdb retains in-frame clones only, with some absent. In the table there are 15,000 or so clones, under 95% of which are singletons. The sample taken for sequencing was CD8+ T cells sorted from blood. Subset given: total memory CD8 T cells (CD45RA-CCR7+/-) from blood or uninvolved lymph node. The source of these receptors is a human donor with head and neck squamous cell carcinoma.

V gene TRBV2 combines with J gene TRBJ2-3; 8 bases line up with TRBD2. V lost 8 bases, J lost 9 bases, and 13 bases stayed unmatched. CDR1 and CDR2 from the germline V gene are SNHLY and FYNNEI. The CDR3 loop spans 14 amino acids. The CDR3 spells CASGRTGGEWTQYF. The CDR3 DNA reads TGTGCCAGCGGACGTACGGGGGGGGAGTGGACGCAGTATTTT.

The V call is TRBV4-1, the J call TRBJ1-3; D is unclear. This CDR3 has 17 residues. V gave up 4 bases and J gave up 0 bases, with 16 bases separating them. CDR1 is MGHRA and CDR2 is YSYEKL in the germline V gene. CDR3 amino acids: CASSRLTPQSSGNTIYF. CDR3 coding DNA: TGCGCCAGCAGCCGCCTAACCCCACAGAGCTCTGGAAACACCATATATTTT.

The V and J genes are TRBV5-5 and TRBJ2-7; D is uncertain. Trimming removed 0 bases at V and 3 bases at J, with 4 bases between. The CDR3 is 12 residues long. The germline CDR1 and CDR2 sequences are SGHKS and YYEKEE (reference sequence). The CDR3, as DNA: TGTGCCAGCAGCTTGGATGGCTACGAGCAGTACTTC. Translated: CASSLDGYEQYF.

This chain joins TRBV2 and TRBJ2-3; 16 nucleotides line up with TRBD2. The CDR3 has 18 amino acids. Trimming removed 5 bases from V and 0 bases from J; junction bases left unmatched: 5. The V gene's germline CDR1 is SNHLY and CDR2 FYNNEI. CDR3 in amino acids: CASSPGLAGGTSTDTQYF. CDR3 in DNA: TGTGCCAGCAGTCCGGGACTAGCGGGGGGGACTAGCACAGATACGCAGTATTTT.

This sequence joins TRBV28 and TRBJ1-4; 9 bases map to TRBD1. With V trimmed by 4 bases and J by 5 bases, 8 bases remained unmatched. This CDR3 contains 16 residues. The germline gives CDR1 MDHEN, CDR2 SYDVKM. CDR3 DNA: TGTGCCAGCAGTTACGCCCGGGACAGGGTAAATGAAAAACTGTTTTTT. This gives the protein CASSYARDRVNEKLFF.

The rearrangement links TRBV7-9 to TRBJ2-5; 8 bases map to TRBD1. V lost 5 bases and J lost 5; bases outside the gene matches: 10. This CDR3 has 15 residues. CDR1 and CDR2 from the germline V gene are SEHNR and FQNEAQ (reference sequence). The CDR3 spells CASSGGTGDWETQYF. The CDR3 DNA reads TGTGCCAGCAGCGGAGGGACAGGAGATTGGGAGACCCAGTACTTC.

The chain recombines TRBV4-1 with TRBJ2-1; TRBD1 matches at 8 bases. Germline CDR1 is MGHRA and CDR2 is YSYEKL. There are 15 residues in the CDR3. Unmatched junction bases numbered 8, after V lost 6 bases and J lost 4 bases. This chain's CDR3 is CASRLGQGVYNEQFF. In DNA form, the CDR3 reads TGCGCCAGCAGACTCGGACAGGGCGTTTACAATGAGCAGTTCTTC.

The sample holds one count of this clone. The CDR3 region is CASSLFKQYNSPLHF. In DNA form, the CDR3 reads TGTGCCAGCAGTTTATTCAAACAGTATAATTCACCCCTCCACTTT. The V and J genes are TRBV28 and TRBJ1-6; D gene uncertain. Germline V gene lookup returns CDR1 MDHEN and CDR2 SYDVKM. This CDR3 is 15 amino acids long. The V end lost 1 base, the J end lost 4 bases, and 8 bases lay between the germline ends.

V usage is TRBV10-1 and J usage is TRBJ1-1, with D possibly matching TRBD1 (6 bases). The ends were cut back, 1 base at V and 8 bases at J, with 14 bases in the middle. Germline CDR1 is WNHNN and CDR2 is SYGVQD (reference sequence). This CDR3 contains 14 residues. CDR3 coding DNA: TGCGCCAGCAGTGAGTTCCCCGACAGGTTAGAAGCTTTCTTT. Protein product: CASSEFPDRLEAFF.

The J gene is TRBJ1-1, the V gene TRBV19; D is undetermined. V lost 11 bases and J lost 8, with 12 bases in between. This CDR3 spans 10 amino acids. CDR1 is LNHDA, CDR2 SQIVND, per germline (reference sequence). DNA of the CDR3: TGTGCCGCCGCCAGCCGAGAAGCTTTCTTT. This sequence encodes CAAASREAFF.

The chain links TRBV2 to TRBJ1-4; no clear D. CDR1 and CDR2 from the germline V gene are SNHLY and FYNNEI. Trimming took 6 bases from V and 0 from J, leaving 8 bases between them. The CDR3 covers 14 residues. The CDR3 DNA reads TGTGCCAGCAGCGCCGGGACAACTAATGAAAAACTGTTTTTT. It specifies CASSAGTTNEKLFF. Together with reference TRBV2 and TRBJ1-4, the CDR3 gives the full variable domain: EPEVTQTPSHQVTQMGQEVILRCVPISNHLYFYWYRQILGQKVEFLVSFYNNEISEKSEIFDDQFSVERPDGSNFTLKIRSTKLEDSAMYFCASSAGTTNEKLFFGSGTQLSVL.

The gene calls are TRBV27 and TRBJ2-1; D is ambiguous. Germline V gene data show CDR1 as MNHEY and CDR2 as SMNVEV (reference sequence). CDR3 length equals 11 residues. Trimming removed 5 bases at V and 12 bases at J, with 11 bases between. In DNA, the CDR3 is TGTGCCAGCAGTAATCGAGCCCGGCAGTTCTTC. Amino acid sequence: CASSNRARQFF.

For the CDR3, the DNA is TGCGCCAGCAGCTTCGGCTCTTACCGTGAAAAACTGTTTTTT. Translating it yields CASSFGSYREKLFF. The J gene is TRBJ1-4, the V gene TRBV5-1, with D hard to call. This CDR3 has 14 residues. V lost 2 bases to trimming and J lost 7 bases, with 12 bases between them. Germline CDR1 reads SGHRS; CDR2 reads YFSETQ.

The rearrangement links TRBV27 to TRBJ1-1; TRBD1 agrees at 7 bases. V lost 5 bases and J lost 1; bases outside the gene matches: 10. From germline, CDR1 is MNHEY and CDR2 SMNVEV (reference sequence). This CDR3 is 16 amino acids long. CDR3 region: CASSAGPDRSNTEAFF. The CDR3 DNA reads as TGTGCCAGCAGTGCAGGGCCGGACAGGTCGAACACTGAAGCTTTCTTT.

V and J are TRBV11-2 and TRBJ2-1; D is uncertain. Germline V gene lookup returns CDR1 SGHAT and CDR2 FQNNGV. V lost 5 bases and J 0 bases, leaving 8 bases between the germline ends. This CDR3 contains 14 residues. CDR3 region: CASSAESSYNEQFF. The CDR3 region has the DNA TGTGCCAGCAGCGCAGAGAGCTCCTACAATGAGCAGTTCTTC. Using reference TRBV11-2 and TRBJ2-1 for the parts outside the CDR3, the full variable domain is EAGVAQSPRYKIIEKRQSVAFWCNPISGHATLYWYQQILGQGPKLLIQFQNNGVVDDSQLPKDRFSAERLKGVDSTLKIQPAKLEDSAVYLCASSAESSYNEQFFGPGTRLTVL.

The V call is TRBV28, the J call TRBJ1-6; D unclear. The CDR3 loop spans 16 amino acids. V shed 6 bases and J shed 0 bases, with 12 bases lying between them. CDR1 is MDHEN and CDR2 is SYDVKM in the germline V gene. CDR3 nucleotide sequence: TGTGCCAGCAGCCGGCTATACAGCTCCTATAATTCACCCCTCCACTTT. Amino acids: CASSRLYSSYNSPLHF.

The chain carries TRBV7-9 and TRBJ2-2; D remains unclear. This CDR3 comprises 12 residues. Germline CDR1 and CDR2: SEHNR and FQNEAQ (reference sequence). V lost 4 bases to trimming and J lost 6 bases, with 6 bases between them. CDR3 sequence (DNA): TGTGCCAGCAGCTACGGTGCCGGGGAGCTGTTTTTT. Protein product: CASSYGAGELFF.

This chain links TRBV7-2 with TRBJ2-1; D is unclear. V lost 2 bases to trimming and J lost 0 bases, with 8 bases between them. CDR3 size: 15 residues. CDR1 is SGHTA, CDR2 FQGNSA, per germline. The CDR3: CASSLTARSYNEQFF. CDR3 DNA: TGTGCCAGCAGCTTAACAGCCCGCTCCTACAATGAGCAGTTCTTC.

This clone was seen only once. CDR3 amino acids: CASSPHGAGTDTQYF. The CDR3 nucleotides are TGTGCCAGCAGCCCACACGGAGCAGGCACAGATACGCAGTATTTT. The chain uses TRBV9 and TRBJ2-3; D remains unclear. CDR3 size: 15 residues. From germline, CDR1 is SGDLS and CDR2 YYNGEE. V lost 4 bases and J 1 base, leaving 13 bases between the germline ends.

Only one count was recorded for this clone. CDR3 nucleotides: TGTGCCAGCAGTGAAGGGGCTTTAAACGGGGACCGTGGGTTCTTC. It encodes CASSEGALNGDRGFF. J is TRBJ2-1 and V is TRBV2; D tentatively fits TRBD1 or TRBD2 (5 bases each). Germline V lookup: CDR1 SNHLY, CDR2 FYNNEI. V dropped 1 base and J dropped 15 bases, with 22 bases sitting between them. The CDR3 has 15 residues.

This clone was detected a few times. V gene TRBV10-1 combines with J gene TRBJ2-7; maybe TRBD1 (6 bases). Trimming pared 5 bases from V and 4 bases from J, leaving 15 bases between. From germline, CDR1 is WNHNN and CDR2 SYGVQD (reference sequence). CDR3 size: 14 residues. The DNA of the CDR3 is TGCGCCAGCAGTCATACCGGGACACCTTACGAGCAGTACTTC. Protein product: CASSHTGTPYEQYF.

The chain carries TRBV13 and TRBJ1-1; D perhaps matches TRBD1 (5 bases). Germline V gene data show CDR1 as PRHDT and CDR2 as FYEKMQ (reference sequence). The CDR3 covers 17 residues. V lost 2 bases, J lost 3 bases, and 19 bases lay in between. CDR3 DNA: TGTGCCAGCAGCTTATACCCTGGGGGGGGATCAGACACTGAAGCTTTCTTT. Residues: CASSLYPGGGSDTEAFF.

The chain is built from TRBV28 and TRBJ2-7, with a weak D call TRBD2 (6 bases). V lost 5 bases and J 0 bases, leaving 20 bases between the germline ends. Germline V lookup: CDR1 MDHEN, CDR2 SYDVKM. The CDR3 is 17 amino acids. The CDR3 DNA is TGTGCCAGCAGTCGGGGATATGGGGGGACGCTCTCCTACGAGCAGTACTTC. Translated: CASSRGYGGTLSYEQYF.

This clone was picked up one time. The rearrangement joins TRBV28 to TRBJ1-4; possible D gene TRBD1, 5 bases. The CDR3 length is 15 residues. Trimming stripped 2 bases from V and 8 bases from J, with 15 bases between. Per germline, CDR1 MDHEN and CDR2 SYDVKM. For the CDR3, the DNA is TGTGCCAGCAGTTTAGGGGCGGGACGAAGGGAAAAACTGTTTTTT. Encoded protein: CASSLGAGRREKLFF.

V is TRBV6-5 and J is TRBJ1-1; D is ambiguous. Trimming left V 0 bases short and J 1 base short, with 9 bases between. The CDR3 totals 15 residues. The germline V gene encodes CDR1 MNHEY and CDR2 SVGAGI. CDR3 nucleotides: TGTGCCAGCAGTTACTCACGGGCTGGGAACACTGAAGCTTTCTTT. It specifies CASSYSRAGNTEAFF.

The chain joins TRBV7-9 to TRBJ2-7; maybe TRBD2 (7 bases). Trimming removed 5 bases from V and 5 bases from J, with 19 bases in between. In germline, CDR1 is SEHNR, CDR2 FQNEAQ (reference sequence). The CDR3 contains 15 residues. The CDR3 DNA reads as TGTGCCAGCAGCCGAGGGGGACTAATATCGAACGAGCAGTACTTC. Protein sequence: CASSRGGLISNEQYF.

Here the CDR3 reads CASKGRSSGNTIYF. CDR3 nucleotide sequence: TGTGCCTCTAAGGGCAGGTCATCCGGAAACACCATATATTTT. J is TRBJ1-3 and V is TRBV7-6; D unclear. Trimming stripped 11 bases from V and 4 bases from J, with 18 bases between. The germline V gene has CDR1 SGHVS and CDR2 FNYEAQ. There are 14 residues in the CDR3.

The count of this clone is one. This chain joins TRBV7-9 and TRBJ2-7, with D maybe TRBD1 (6 bases). Germline CDR1 reads SEHNR; CDR2 reads FQNEAQ (reference sequence). The CDR3 has 18 amino acids. V was cut by 6 bases and J by 1 base, with 25 bases left in between. The CDR3 coding sequence is TGTGCCAGCAGTCCCCTTTATCCAGGGGCCCGAGGGTCCTACGAGCAGTACTTC. Translated, it gives CASSPLYPGARGSYEQYF.

V is TRBV13 and J is TRBJ2-3; no definite D call. Germline V gene sequence: CDR1 PRHDT, CDR2 FYEKMQ (reference sequence). The CDR3 is 13 amino acids. Trimming removed 0 bases at V and 5 bases at J, with 6 bases between. The CDR3 sequence is CASSLGSEDTQYF. DNA of the CDR3: TGTGCCAGCAGCTTAGGCAGTGAAGATACGCAGTATTTT.

J is TRBJ2-7 and V is TRBV7-9; 9 positions agree with TRBD1. The CDR3 sequence is 13 residues long. Trimming removed 4 bases from V and 5 bases from J; junction bases left unmatched: 3. Germline-derived CDR1 and CDR2 are SEHNR and FQNEAQ (reference sequence). CDR3 sequence (DNA): TGTGCCAGCAGCTGGGACAGGGAGAACGAGCAGTACTTC. Its translation is CASSWDRENEQYF.